These T cell receptor beta chains were read from a single sample in a study of blood T cell repertoires in COVID-19. Clones were read by immunoSEQ multiplex PCR, and TCRdb kept only the in-frame ones, dropping some. The sample includes around 70,000 clones, 84% seen only once; the top ten take approximately 35%. The material sequenced was peripheral blood. All receptors derive from a man in his 70s with acute or convalescent COVID-19. Each CDR3 is given with its conserved first and last residue. The D gene is left open where the match is weak. Part of the rows lack a size; the others show once, few, many or a class for expanded clones.

J gene	V gene	D gene	clone size	CDR3 length	CDR3 protein	CDR3 DNA
TRBJ2-3	TRBV11-2	NA	NA	14	CASSLNYFTDTQYF	TGTGCCAGCAGCCTTAACTACTTCACAGATACGCAGTATTTT
TRBJ2-7	TRBV5-1	NA	few	19	CASSFNRRVHGRTTYEQYF	TGCGCCAGCAGCTTCAACCGACGGGTACACGGGAGAACTACCTACGAGCAGTACTTC
TRBJ1-2	TRBV7-2	TRBD1	NA	18	CASSFPGTGLLFDYGYTF	TGTGCCAGCAGCTTCCCCGGGACAGGACTCCTATTCGACTATGGCTACACCTTC
TRBJ1-2	TRBV18	NA	NA	15	CASSPSGKANYGYTF	TGTGCCAGCTCACCCTCAGGGAAAGCTAACTATGGCTACACCTTC
TRBJ1-1	TRBV6-2/TRBV6-3	NA	NA	14	CASSDYNRNTEAFF	TGTGCCAGCAGTGACTATAACAGAAACACTGAAGCTTTCTTT
TRBJ2-1	TRBV13	TRBD1	NA	16	CASSPRDSFSYNEQFF	TGTGCCAGCAGCCCACGGGACAGCTTTTCGTACAATGAGCAGTTCTTC
TRBJ1-2	TRBV28	TRBD1	NA	16	CASSLTQGAITYGYTF	TGTGCCAGCAGCTTGACTCAGGGGGCCATAACTTATGGCTACACCTTC
TRBJ1-5	TRBV6-2/TRBV6-3	NA	NA	14	CASSYFGLGQPQHF	TGTGCCAGCAGTTACTTCGGACTCGGTCAGCCCCAGCATTTT
TRBJ2-7	TRBV7-2	NA	NA	13	CASSLARGYEQYF	TGTGCCAGCAGCTTAGCAAGGGGCTACGAGCAGTACTTC
TRBJ1-1	TRBV19	TRBD1	NA	17	CASSIVTGVSMNTEAFF	TGTGCCAGTAGTATTGTGACAGGGGTGTCTATGAACACTGAAGCTTTCTTT
TRBJ2-1	TRBV6-5	TRBD2	NA	15	CASRILAGTGNEQFF	TGTGCCAGCAGGATCCTAGCGGGGACCGGCAATGAGCAGTTCTTC
TRBJ2-2	TRBV4-3	TRBD2	NA	15	CASSQASGGPGELFF	TGCGCCAGCAGCCAAGCTAGCGGGGGGCCCGGGGAGCTGTTTTTT
TRBJ2-5	TRBV3-1/TRBV3-2	TRBD1	NA	14	CASSQRQGAETQYF	TGTGCCAGCAGCCAACGACAGGGGGCTGAGACCCAGTACTTC
TRBJ2-3	TRBV28	TRBD1	once	15	CASSSGTGPTDTQYF	TGTGCCAGCAGTTCCGGGACAGGGCCCACAGATACGCAGTATTTT
TRBJ2-4	TRBV28	NA	NA	15	CASSEAGLAKNIQYF	TGTGCCAGCAGTGAAGCAGGGTTAGCCAAAAACATTCAGTACTTC
TRBJ2-1	TRBV29-1	TRBD2	NA	16	CSVEPFGTSGNNEQFF	TGCAGCGTTGAACCCTTCGGGACTAGCGGTAACAATGAGCAGTTCTTC
TRBJ1-1	TRBV7-9	TRBD1	NA	15	CASRQQGAANTEAFF	TGTGCCAGCAGACAACAGGGGGCGGCGAACACTGAAGCTTTCTTT
TRBJ1-2	TRBV5-4	NA	NA	14	CASSLVRGGYGYTF	TGTGCCAGCAGCTTGGTACGGGGAGGGTATGGCTACACCTTC
TRBJ1-5	TRBV5-5	TRBD1	few	14	CASSVDRGNQPQHF	TGTGCCAGCAGCGTTGACAGGGGCAATCAGCCCCAGCATTTT
TRBJ1-4	TRBV28	NA	NA	15	CASVHRITTNEKLFF	TGTGCCAGCGTCCACAGAATTACAACTAATGAAAAACTGTTTTTT
TRBJ2-1	TRBV3-1/TRBV3-2	TRBD2	NA	14	CASKGLADYNEQFF	TGTGCCAGCAAGGGACTAGCAGACTACAATGAGCAGTTCTTC
TRBJ2-3	TRBV9	TRBD2	NA	16	CASSVGEGLRTDTQYF	TGTGCCAGCAGCGTAGGGGAGGGGCTCCGCACAGATACGCAGTATTTT
TRBJ2-1	TRBV10-3	TRBD1	NA	15	CAISGGTGLYNEQFF	TGTGCCATCAGTGGAGGGACAGGGCTATACAATGAGCAGTTCTTC
TRBJ1-5	TRBV28	NA	NA	13	CASSTGNPQPQHF	TGTGCCAGCAGTACAGGGAATCCTCAGCCCCAGCATTTT
TRBJ2-7	TRBV7-2	NA	NA	13	CASSLFERNEQYF	TGTGCCAGCAGCTTATTTGAGCGGAACGAGCAGTACTTC
TRBJ2-3	TRBV2	TRBD2	NA	16	CASSGLAGGPLDTQYF	TGTGCCAGCAGTGGATTAGCGGGGGGGCCTTTAGATACGCAGTATTTT
TRBJ2-1	TRBV28	TRBD1	NA	14	CASRAAGGNNEQFF	TGTGCCAGCAGGGCGGCAGGGGGTAACAATGAGCAGTTCTTC
TRBJ2-3	TRBV11-1	TRBD2	NA	15	CASSFTSGVPDTQYF	TGTGCCAGCAGCTTTACTAGCGGGGTACCAGATACGCAGTATTTT
TRBJ2-1	TRBV2	TRBD2	NA	14	CATTGLAGRNEQFF	TGTGCCACTACGGGACTAGCGGGCCGCAATGAGCAGTTCTTC
TRBJ2-7	TRBV19	TRBD1	NA	12	CASSPTGIEQYF	TGTGCCAGTAGCCCGACAGGGATCGAGCAGTACTTC
TRBJ2-5	TRBV6-5	NA	NA	14	CASRVSGRGETQYF	TGTGCCAGCAGGGTGTCGGGGCGGGGAGAGACCCAGTACTTC
TRBJ2-2	TRBV28	TRBD2	NA	16	CASSVGGSSRSGELFF	TGTGCCAGCAGTGTGGGAGGGAGCAGTCGGTCCGGGGAGCTGTTTTTT
TRBJ1-1	TRBV18	NA	NA	13	CASSPTKQGEAFF	TGTGCCAGCTCACCTACGAAACAGGGAGAAGCTTTCTTT
TRBJ1-5	TRBV27	NA	NA	15	CASSLTGYSNQPQHF	TGTGCCAGCAGTTTAACGGGGTATAGCAATCAGCCCCAGCATTTT
TRBJ1-2	TRBV30	TRBD1	NA	15	CAWRPRQGPNYGYTF	TGTGCCTGGAGGCCCCGACAGGGTCCAAACTATGGCTACACCTTC
TRBJ1-2	TRBV7-2	TRBD1	once	15	CASSLERGPNYGYTF	TGTGCCAGCAGCTTAGAGAGGGGGCCTAACTATGGCTACACCTTC
TRBJ2-3	TRBV29-1	TRBD1	NA	15	CSVEGGQLSTDTQYF	TGCAGCGTTGAAGGGGGACAGCTTAGCACAGATACGCAGTATTTT
TRBJ2-7	TRBV19	TRBD2	NA	13	CASSIRGVGEQYF	TGTGCCAGTAGTATACGGGGGGTCGGGGAGCAGTACTTC
TRBJ1-5	TRBV5-5	TRBD1	NA	14	CASSSDREGQPQHF	TGTGCCAGCAGCTCGGACAGGGAGGGACAGCCCCAGCATTTT
TRBJ1-6	TRBV20-1	NA	NA	11	CSATRDSPLHF	TGCAGTGCTACCAGGGATTCACCCCTCCACTTT
TRBJ2-2	TRBV3-1/TRBV3-2	NA	NA	13	CASSRQLQGELFF	TGTGCCAGCAGCCGACAGTTACAAGGGGAGCTGTTTTTT
TRBJ1-1	TRBV18	TRBD1	NA	12	CASSPDRVEAFF	TGTGCCAGCTCACCGGACAGGGTCGAAGCTTTCTTT
TRBJ2-7	TRBV2	TRBD1	NA	14	CASNRQGKRNEQYF	TGTGCCAGCAATAGACAGGGGAAGAGGAACGAGCAGTACTTC
TRBJ1-4	TRBV10-3	TRBD1	NA	14	CAISPGTGAEKLFF	TGTGCCATCAGTCCCGGGACAGGTGCTGAAAAACTGTTTTTT
TRBJ1-4	TRBV6-5	TRBD1	NA	14	CASRPGQGREKLFF	TGTGCCAGCAGGCCGGGACAGGGGCGGGAAAAACTGTTTTTT
TRBJ1-6	TRBV4-3	NA	NA	15	CASSQDRGPNSPLHF	TGCGCCAGCAGCCAAGATAGGGGCCCGAATTCACCCCTCCACTTT
TRBJ1-5	TRBV2	TRBD1	NA	18	CASSRPGTGAGGNQPQHF	TGTGCCAGCAGTCGTCCCGGGACAGGGGCGGGAGGCAATCAGCCCCAGCATTTT